This T cell receptor beta chain stems from a study of CD4+ T cells in melanoma (dated 2022 in TCRdb). With regard to the full study: The study examined neoantigen-specific CD4+ T cells in human melanoma.

The donors were melanoma patients. General conclusions and limits of the study: The report described a correlation between neoantigen-specific CD4+ T cells and the function of CD8+ T cells, macrophages and B cells. Diverse differentiation states were reported to be shown by neoantigen-specific CD4+ T cells in melanoma.

This clone is labeled medium-sized (0.01 to 0.1%). Its recognized antigen is unknown. No base-level quality is on record; no much larger clone is a single base apart. CDR1 and CDR2, looked up from the germline V gene, are MNHEY and SVGAGI. V and J are truncated by 8 bases and 4 bases respectively, leaving an intervening sequence of 15 bases. The CDR3 runs 14 amino acids, cysteine and phenylalanine included. CDR3 DNA is the only sequence kept; it has 42 bases, read in frame from the first base. Library preparation used the immunoSEQ multiplex PCR assay. Held by TCRdb, this immuneACCESS table contains in-frame sequences only and omits some clones. Under half of the omission traces to an unresolved V gene where checked; the cause of the rest is unknown. The sample contains about 6,600 clones, 69% of them found a single time. Around 30% of the sample belongs to the ten largest clones.

Here the chain combines TRBV6-5 and TRBJ2-1; the D gene is possibly TRBD1, with 6 bases matching. This clonotype originated in a human donor with melanoma. The sample was cells from a culture (not recorded whether cultured in vitro). The CDR3 reads as follows: CASSLAGAYNEQFF. The DNA reads TGTGCCAGCTCCTTGGCAGGGGCATACAATGAGCAGTTCTTC.